One sample yielded the 21 T cell receptor beta chains listed below, sequenced in a study of Ad26.COV2.S vaccination and SARS-CoV-2 variants. Generated by immunoSEQ multiplex PCR, the TCRdb table keeps only in-frame clones and is missing some. The sample yields 350,000 to 500,000 clones, less than 95% seen once. The treatment: roughly 18 received Ad26.COV2.S at low or high dose, single or two shots; 5 received placebo; per-sample allocation not given. At day 63 after the first vaccine or placebo injection, samples were drawn. The material was peripheral blood, obtained in a trial of Ad26.COV2.S vaccine versus placebo. The receptors shown here come from a person between 18 and 59 years old who received the Ad26.COV2.S COVID-19 vaccine or a placebo.

The J gene is TRBJ2-7, the V gene TRBV27; 15 nucleotides line up with TRBD2. Germline V gene lookup returns CDR1 MNHEY and CDR2 SMNVEV (reference sequence). This CDR3 spans 15 amino acids. After removal of 5 bases from V and 7 bases from J, the junction contained 6 bases not matched to a gene. CDR3 bases: TGTGCCAGCAGTGACGGACTAGCGGGAGGGTGGGAGCAGTACTTC. It specifies CASSDGLAGGWEQYF.

The chain carries TRBV28 and TRBJ1-2; D may be TRBD1 (6 bases). V lost 5 bases and J lost 1, with 14 bases in between. CDR1 MDHEN and CDR2 SYDVKM come from the germline V gene. The CDR3 runs 15 residues. CDR3 residues: CASSGWTESNYGYTF. The CDR3 DNA is TGTGCCAGCAGTGGTTGGACAGAGAGTAACTATGGCTACACCTTC.

The V call is TRBV7-2, the J call TRBJ1-2; possible D gene TRBD1, 5 bases. Trimming took off 2 bases at V and 8 bases at J, with 12 bases between the two ends. Germline loops: CDR1 SGHTA, CDR2 FQGNSA. The CDR3 has 13 residues. The CDR3 reads CASSLRGRLGYTF. DNA of the CDR3: TGTGCCAGCAGCTTAAGGGGCCGCCTCGGCTACACCTTC.

The chain links TRBV24-1 to TRBJ2-1; 9 bases agree with TRBD2. Trimming removed 5 bases from V and 10 bases from J; junction bases left unmatched: 8. CDR1 and CDR2 (germline): KGHDR, SFDVKD. The CDR3 is 14 residues long. CDR3 sequence: CATSAAGGLGEQFF. Written as DNA, the CDR3 is TGTGCCACCAGTGCAGCGGGAGGTTTAGGGGAGCAGTTCTTC.

The gene calls are TRBV7-9 and TRBJ2-1, with 11 nucleotides matching TRBD2. V trimming: 8 bases; J trimming: 4 bases; junction bases outside the gene matches: 10. The length of the CDR3 is 16 residues. Germline CDR1 reads SEHNR; CDR2 reads FQNEAQ (reference sequence). CDR3 loop: CASSELAGVVYNEQFF. In DNA, the CDR3 is TGTGCCAGCTCCGAACTAGCGGGAGTTGTGTACAATGAGCAGTTCTTC.

This rearrangement joins TRBV19 to TRBJ1-1; no clear D gene. Trimming shortened V by 3 bases and J by 5 bases, and 4 bases separated the two germline ends. The CDR3 is 11 residues long. Germline V gives CDR1 LNHDA, CDR2 SQIVND (reference sequence). The CDR3 region has the DNA TGTGCCAGTAGTATTGTGACTGAAGCTTTCTTT. The encoded protein is CASSIVTEAFF.

CDR3 DNA: TGTGCCAGCAGCTTAATTCGGCAGGGTCGCAATGAGCAGTTCTTC. It specifies CASSLIRQGRNEQFF. The genes are TRBV7-3 and TRBJ2-1; tentatively, D is TRBD1 (5 bases). Trimming pared 1 base from V and 6 bases from J, leaving 13 bases between. Germline V gene lookup returns CDR1 SGHTA and CDR2 FQGTGA. The CDR3 is made up of 15 amino acids.

This clone occurred once. The chain carries TRBV7-3 and TRBJ2-3, with D hard to call. CDR3 length: 13 residues. Looked up from germline, CDR1 is SGHTA and CDR2 is FQGTGA. The V end lost 5 bases, the J end lost 2 bases, and 8 bases lay between the germline ends. CDR3 nucleotide sequence: TGTGCCAGCAGCGCTAACCCCACAGATACGCAGTATTTT. Its translation: CASSANPTDTQYF.

The CDR3 reads CASSLSPQGTYGYTF. The DNA for the CDR3 is TGTGCCAGCAGCCTTTCACCCCAGGGAACCTATGGCTACACCTTC. The rearrangement uses TRBV4-2 and TRBJ1-2, with a weak D call TRBD1 (5 bases). The CDR3 is 15 residues long. The V gene lost 4 bases and the J gene lost 4 bases, with 16 bases spanning the gap. CDR1 is LGHNA, CDR2 YNFKEQ, per germline.

The CDR3 nucleotides read TGTGCCACCAGCAGGGCGCTAGCGGGAGGGTGGACCGGGGAGCTGTTTTTT. Translated: CATSRALAGGWTGELFF. V is TRBV15 and J is TRBJ2-2, with TRBD2 matching 12 bases. J gave up 5 bases and V 3 bases, and 7 bases lay outside the gene matches. CDR1 and CDR2 (germline): LNHNV, YYDKDF (reference sequence). CDR3 size: 17 residues.

The chain recombines TRBV28 with TRBJ2-1; 7 bases match TRBD2. Trimming at V came to 2 bases and at J to 10 bases, leaving 8 bases not matched to a gene. The CDR3 length is 14 residues. Germline CDR1 MDHEN, CDR2 SYDVKM. CDR3 amino acids: CASSLVSLAEEQFF. CDR3 DNA sequence: TGTGCCAGCAGTTTAGTGTCTCTAGCGGAGGAGCAGTTCTTC.

The chain links TRBV30 to TRBJ2-3, with D maybe TRBD2 (5 bases). This CDR3 region has 12 residues. Looked up from germline, CDR1 is GTSNPN and CDR2 is SVGIG (reference sequence). V was shortened by 0 bases and J by 6 bases, with 7 bases between the two germline ends. The CDR3 nucleotides are TGTGCCTGGAGTGTACAGCGGGATACGCAGTATTTT. Translation: CAWSVQRDTQYF.

The chain joins TRBV6-2 or TRBV6-3 to TRBJ2-3, with D unclear. The V end was cut by 5 bases, the J end by 6 bases, with 9 bases between. Germline CDR1 MNHEY, CDR2 SVGEGT. The CDR3 sequence is 12 residues long. The CDR3 DNA reads as TGTGCCAGCAGTCCCGGGTGGGATACGCAGTATTTT. Amino acid sequence: CASSPGWDTQYF.

This chain joins TRBV5-4 and TRBJ2-5, with 13 bases matching TRBD2. J lost 4 bases, V lost 3 bases, and 6 bases had no gene match. Germline CDR1 reads SGHNT; CDR2 reads YYREEE (reference sequence). This CDR3 region has 16 residues. CDR3 residues: CASSSPGLAGTETQYF. In DNA form, the CDR3 reads TGTGCCAGCAGCTCGCCGGGACTAGCGGGAACAGAGACCCAGTACTTC. Supplemented by reference TRBV5-4 and TRBJ2-5, the full variable domain reads ETGVTQSPTHLIKTRGQQVTLRCSSQSGHNTVSWYQQALGQGPQFIFQYYREEENGRGNFPPRFSGLQFPNYSSELNVNALELDDSALYLCASSSPGLAGTETQYFGPGTRLLVL.

The chain has TRBV10-3 and TRBJ2-4; weak D call: TRBD2 (5 bases). The CDR3 has 16 amino acids. V gave up 0 bases and J gave up 0 bases, with 9 bases separating them. Germline CDR1 ENHRY, CDR2 SYGVKD. CDR3 in DNA: TGTGCCATCAGTGAGTCACTAGGCCTAGCCAAAAACATTCAGTACTTC. This translates into CAISESLGLAKNIQYF.

This sequence joins TRBV28 and TRBJ2-5; 7 nucleotides match TRBD1. This CDR3 region has 16 residues. J was trimmed by 3 bases and V by 4 bases; bases with no gene match: 11. CDR1 and CDR2 (germline): MDHEN, SYDVKM. CDR3 in DNA: TGTGCCAGCAGTTATACGGGGTGGGACAGAGAAGAGACCCAGTACTTC. It translates to CASSYTGWDREETQYF.

The chain employs TRBV11-1 and TRBJ2-1; 11 nucleotides match TRBD2. V gave up 3 bases and J gave up 6 bases; unmatched junction bases: 4. The CDR3 consists of 15 residues. CDR1 and CDR2 from the germline V gene are SGHAT and FQDESV (reference sequence). The CDR3 coding sequence is TGTGCCAGCAGCTTTCCCGGGACTAGCGGCAATGAGCAGTTCTTC. It is translated as CASSFPGTSGNEQFF.

The chain recombines TRBV6-5 with TRBJ2-2; 13 bases agree with TRBD2. The ends lost 5 bases at V and 8 bases at J; junction bases unmatched: 5. CDR3 length: 15 amino acids. CDR1 and CDR2 from the germline V gene are MNHEY and SVGAGI. The CDR3 DNA is TGTGCCAGCAGTCTAGGGACTAGCGGGATTGGGGAGCTGTTTTTT. Protein: CASSLGTSGIGELFF.

The chain carries TRBV4-1 and TRBJ1-1, with a tentative D call TRBD1 (5 bases). The CDR3 contains 14 residues. Trimming took off 0 bases at V and 1 base at J, with 6 bases between the two ends. CDR1 and CDR2 from the germline V gene are MGHRA and YSYEKL. The CDR3 DNA follows: TGCGCCAGCAGCCAAGACGGGGGGAACACTGAAGCTTTCTTT. Encoded protein: CASSQDGGNTEAFF.

This clone occurred once. The chain joins TRBV16 to TRBJ2-1, with 11 bases identical to TRBD2. Per germline, CDR1 KGHSY and CDR2 FQNENV. The CDR3 has 15 residues. J was trimmed by 3 bases and V by 5 bases; bases with no gene match: 3. CDR3 DNA sequence: TGTGCCAGCAGCGAGACTAGCGGGATCTACAATGAGCAGTTCTTC. Translation: CASSETSGIYNEQFF.

The genes are TRBV7-9 and TRBJ2-2; D call uncertain. The CDR3 length is 12 residues. Germline V gives CDR1 SEHNR, CDR2 FQNEAQ (reference sequence). V was cut by 7 bases and J by 7 bases, with 10 bases left in between. The CDR3 nucleotides are TGTGCCAGCACTCCTCCCATCGGGGAGCTGTTTTTT. Translating it yields CASTPPIGELFF.